A single sample gave rise to the 22 T cell receptor beta chains below, sequenced in a study of blood T cell repertoires in COVID-19. Method: immunoSEQ multiplex PCR; TCRdb's copy keeps in-frame clones and lacks some. The profile shows tens of thousands of clones, approximately 83% of them singletons. The sequencing sample was made of peripheral blood. These receptor sequences come from a human donor in a cohort sampled during active COVID-19.

The chain carries TRBV3-1 (or the pseudogene TRBV3-2) and TRBJ1-5; a weak D match, TRBD1 (6 bases). The V gene lost 5 bases and the J gene lost 2 bases, with 7 bases spanning the gap. This CDR3 comprises 13 residues. The germline CDR1 and CDR2 sequences are LGHDT and YNNKEL (reference sequence). CDR3 in amino acids: CASSEGGNQPQHF. The CDR3 bases are TGTGCCAGCAGCGAGGGGGGCAATCAGCCCCAGCATTTT.

The chain combines TRBV10-3 with TRBJ2-3; TRBD1 matches 10 bases. CDR1 and CDR2 from the germline V gene are ENHRY and SYGVKD. CDR3 length: 15 amino acids. The ends lost 0 bases at V and 8 bases at J; junction bases unmatched: 5. In DNA form, the CDR3 reads TGTGCCATCAGTGAGTCGGGGACAGGGGTGGTTACGCAGTATTTT. This sequence encodes CAISESGTGVVTQYF.

This rearrangement joins TRBV3-1 (or the pseudogene TRBV3-2) to TRBJ1-2; 9 positions match TRBD1. The CDR3 is 18 amino acids. The germline gives CDR1 LGHDT, CDR2 YNNKEL (reference sequence). V shed 0 bases and J 5 bases; nucleotides not matched to a gene: 13. The CDR3, as DNA: TGTGCCAGCAGCCAAGATGGCCCCCGGGACAGGGCGAGGTATGGCTACACCTTC. Its translation: CASSQDGPRDRARYGYTF.

This clone has more than one count but fewer than ten. The V and J genes are TRBV30 and TRBJ2-1, with a possible D match to TRBD2 (5 bases). The CDR3 length is 14 residues. Germline loops: CDR1 GTSNPN, CDR2 SVGIG (reference sequence). V shed 2 bases and J shed 0 bases, with 8 bases lying between them. CDR3 in amino acids: CAWSIGVSYNEQFF. CDR3 in DNA: TGTGCCTGGAGTATCGGGGTCTCCTACAATGAGCAGTTCTTC.

The table lists this clone with a few counts. V usage is TRBV6-5 and J usage is TRBJ1-4; D is unresolved. Per germline, CDR1 MNHEY and CDR2 SVGAGI. V was cut by 8 bases and J by 8 bases, with 18 bases left in between. The CDR3 loop spans 14 amino acids. The CDR3 region is CASSHEEAGEKLFF. The CDR3 DNA follows: TGTGCCAGCTCACACGAGGAGGCCGGCGAAAAACTGTTTTTT.

The table lists this clone with a few counts. The V and J genes are TRBV2 and TRBJ1-6, with 7 bases identical to TRBD1. This CDR3 has 14 amino acids. After removal of 10 bases from V and 10 bases from J, the junction contained 13 bases not matched to a gene. Germline CDR1 SNHLY, CDR2 FYNNEI. The CDR3 DNA is TGTGCCACATTACGACAGGGTCTCTCATCACCCCTCCACTTT. Translation: CATLRQGLSSPLHF.

The V gene is TRBV20-1, the J gene TRBJ1-2; TRBD1 is a possible D gene (6 bases). The V end was cut by 3 bases, the J end by 1 base, with 15 bases between. This CDR3 is 15 amino acids long. Germline CDR1 is DFQATT and CDR2 is SNEGSKA (reference sequence). The CDR3, as DNA: TGCAGTGCTAGTACCCCTGGACAGCTTAACTATGGCTACACCTTC. It encodes CSASTPGQLNYGYTF.

The chain links TRBV14 to TRBJ2-6; a possible D gene is TRBD2 (5 bases). V was pared by 4 bases and J by 0 bases, with 10 bases between. This CDR3 spans 16 amino acids. The V gene's germline CDR1 is SGHDN and CDR2 FVKESK. The CDR3 region has the DNA TGTGCCAGCAGCCGAGGGCCGGCCTCTGGGGCCAACGTCCTGACTTTC. Translated, it gives CASSRGPASGANVLTF.

The CDR3: CASSQGSNQPQHF. CDR3 coding DNA: TGTGCCAGCAGCCAGGGATCCAATCAGCCCCAGCATTTT. The chain uses TRBV5-4 and TRBJ1-5; perhaps TRBD1 as D (5 bases). This CDR3 is built from 13 residues. With 4 bases removed from V and 3 bases from J, the gap between germline ends came to 8 bases. Per germline, CDR1 SGHNT and CDR2 YYREEE (reference sequence).

The rearrangement joins TRBV18 to TRBJ2-1; TRBD1 aligns across 8 bases. The CDR3 contains 15 residues. Per germline, CDR1 KGHSH and CDR2 LQKENI. V shed 6 bases, J shed 4 bases, and the junction held 8 bases outside the gene matches. The CDR3 nucleotides are TGTGCCAGCTCCCTAGGACAGGGTTTTTACAATGAGCAGTTCTTC. Its protein is CASSLGQGFYNEQFF.

This chain connects TRBV5-1 to TRBJ2-7; TRBD1 is a possible D gene (5 bases). V gave up 5 bases and J gave up 0 bases, with 12 bases separating them. Germline CDR1 reads SGHRS; CDR2 reads YFSETQ. The CDR3 consists of 14 residues. CDR3 amino acids: CASRRGDSSYEQYF. CDR3 nucleotide sequence: TGCGCCAGCAGAAGAGGTGACAGCTCCTACGAGCAGTACTTC.

The gene calls are TRBV7-6 and TRBJ2-2, with TRBD2 matching 12 bases. The CDR3 has 16 amino acids. CDR1 is SGHVS and CDR2 is FNYEAQ in the germline V gene. V was pared by 2 bases and J by 4 bases, with 2 bases of the junction left unmatched. The CDR3 loop reads CASSLRLAGATGELFF. CDR3 coding DNA: TGTGCCAGCAGCTTACGACTAGCGGGGGCCACCGGGGAGCTGTTTTTT.

This sequence joins TRBV19 and TRBJ2-1, with D maybe TRBD1 (5 bases). The CDR3 is 12 residues long. V lost 7 bases, J lost 8 bases, and 12 bases lay in between. CDR1 is LNHDA and CDR2 is SQIVND in the germline V gene (reference sequence). The CDR3 DNA reads as TGTGCCAGTAACACTCGACAGCATGAGCAGTTCTTC. It is translated as CASNTRQHEQFF.

This clone appeared once. The CDR3 spells CAWGQGSEAFF. CDR3 bases: TGTGCCTGGGGACAGGGTTCTGAAGCTTTCTTT. This chain joins TRBV30 and TRBJ1-1, with 8 positions matching TRBD1. Trimming removed 5 bases from V and 6 bases from J; junction bases left unmatched: 2. The CDR3 has 11 amino acids. The germline V gene has CDR1 GTSNPN and CDR2 SVGIG (reference sequence).

The chain is built from TRBV6-5 and TRBJ1-4; possibly TRBD1 for D (5 bases). Germline CDR1 is MNHEY and CDR2 is SVGAGI. The CDR3 has 14 residues. The V end lost 8 bases, the J end lost 0 bases, and 10 bases lay between the germline ends. Written as DNA, the CDR3 is TGTGCCAGCGACGTGACAGCAACTAATGAAAAACTGTTTTTT. Protein sequence: CASDVTATNEKLFF.

The rearrangement links TRBV25-1 to TRBJ1-2; D uncertain. This CDR3 is built from 14 residues. CDR1 is MGHDK and CDR2 is SYGVNS in the germline V gene. V lost 2 bases to trimming and J lost 2 bases, with 9 bases between them. The CDR3 here is CASSEADSNYGYTF. Here the CDR3 DNA reads TGTGCCAGCAGTGAAGCGGATTCCAACTATGGCTACACCTTC.

This clone was seen once. The chain is built from TRBV19 and TRBJ2-4; TRBD1 is a possible D gene (6 bases). CDR1 and CDR2 (germline): LNHDA, SQIVND (reference sequence). V was shortened by 4 bases and J by 0 bases, with 16 bases between the two germline ends. The CDR3 sequence is 17 residues long. The CDR3 DNA follows: TGTGCCAGTAGTACCCAACAGGGAAGTGGAGCCAAAAACATTCAGTACTTC. Its translation: CASSTQQGSGAKNIQYF.

The chain employs TRBV27 and TRBJ2-7; 10 nucleotides line up with TRBD1. Looked up from germline, CDR1 is MNHEY and CDR2 is SMNVEV (reference sequence). The CDR3 totals 16 residues. V was pared by 6 bases and J by 2 bases, with 10 bases of the junction left unmatched. CDR3 sequence: CASSLGQGKRPYEQYF. The CDR3 DNA follows: TGTGCCAGCAGCCTGGGACAGGGGAAGAGGCCCTACGAGCAGTACTTC.

This chain's CDR3 is CASSTQGVNEKLFF. CDR3 DNA: TGCGCCAGCAGCACACAGGGGGTGAATGAAAAACTGTTTTTT. This sequence joins TRBV5-1 and TRBJ1-4; 8 nucleotides line up with TRBD1. CDR1 is SGHRS, CDR2 YFSETQ, per germline. V shed 4 bases, J shed 5 bases, and the junction held 4 bases outside the gene matches. The length of the CDR3 is 14 residues.

This sequence joins TRBV9 and TRBJ2-2; possible D gene TRBD1, 5 bases. Per germline, CDR1 SGDLS and CDR2 YYNGEE. Trimming cost V 4 bases and J 5 bases, with 15 bases left between them. The CDR3 runs to 15 residues. The chain's CDR3 is CASSPPGMGTGELFF. As DNA, the CDR3 is TGTGCCAGCAGCCCACCAGGGATGGGGACCGGGGAGCTGTTTTTT.

This sequence joins TRBV7-2 and TRBJ2-7, with TRBD2 identical over 11 bases. The ends lost 3 bases at V and 7 bases at J; junction bases unmatched: 8. The length of the CDR3 is 15 residues. Germline CDR1 is SGHTA and CDR2 is FQGNSA. The CDR3 bases are TGTGCCAGCAGCTTCCAGACTAGCGGGGTTATTGAGCAGTACTTC. Encoded protein: CASSFQTSGVIEQYF.

This clone was picked up a small number of times. The chain couples TRBV7-2 to TRBJ2-7; 7 bases line up with TRBD1. CDR3 length equals 14 residues. Germline lookup yields CDR1 SGHTA and CDR2 FQGNSA. The V and J ends lost 0 bases and 1 base, in that order; junction bases with no gene match: 0. This CDR3 reads CASSLAGQSYEQYF. The CDR3 bases are TGTGCCAGCAGCTTAGCGGGACAGTCCTACGAGCAGTACTTC.